This T cell receptor beta chain was sequenced in a study of cytomegalovirus exposure and HLA in healthy donors. Primers included in the PCR were 60 Vbeta and 13 Jbeta primers. The method was immunoSEQ multiplex PCR; TCRdb's version includes in-frame clones alone and lacks a portion of them. The table records roughly 97,000 clones, roughly a tenth of them present only once. CDR1 SGDLS and CDR2 YYNGEE come from the germline V gene. This CDR3 region has 15 residues. V was cut by 0 bases and J by 3 bases, with 10 bases left in between. The receptor was isolated from a man in his forties or fifties in good health and CMV-seropositive. The chain couples TRBV9 to TRBJ1-5; tentative D call: TRBD1 (6 bases). Material for sequencing was PBMCs. CDR3 region: CASSVDGQPNQPQHF. The CDR3, as DNA: TGTGCCAGCAGCGTAGACGGACAGCCCAATCAGCCCCAGCATTTT.